This is a list of T cell receptor beta chains from one sample in a study of shared clonotypes between healthy human individuals. Produced via immunoSEQ multiplex PCR; TCRdb's table is partial and in-frame only. The table records around 2,000,000 clones, about 95% of them present only once. The sample comprised naive CD8+ T cells sorted from blood. The origin of the receptors is a man younger than 35 in good health. Each CDR3 is given with its conserved first and last residue. The order of the fields is D gene, clone size, J gene, V gene, CDR3 protein, CDR3 DNA. The D gene is left open where the match is weak. The size of a clone is reported for some rows only, either as once, few or many, or as a class for expanded clones.

d_call: TRBD1; clone_size: -; j_call: TRBJ1-2; v_call: TRBV27; cdr3_aa: CASRHADREGYGYTF; cdr3_nt: TGTGCCAGCAGACACGCCGACAGGGAGGGATATGGCTACACCTTC
d_call: -; clone_size: -; j_call: TRBJ2-1; v_call: TRBV7-9; cdr3_aa: CASSPGSSYNEQFF; cdr3_nt: TGTGCCAGCAGCCCAGGGAGCTCCTACAATGAGCAGTTCTTC
d_call: -; clone_size: -; j_call: TRBJ2-7; v_call: TRBV13; cdr3_aa: CASSGTGSYEQYF; cdr3_nt: TGTGCCAGCTCCGGGACTGGCTCCTACGAGCAGTACTTC
d_call: TRBD2; clone_size: -; j_call: TRBJ2-7; v_call: TRBV27; cdr3_aa: CASTRQAGAPSYEQYF; cdr3_nt: TGTGCCAGCACTCGCCAAGCGGGAGCGCCCTCCTACGAGCAGTACTTC
d_call: TRBD1; clone_size: -; j_call: TRBJ1-3; v_call: TRBV4-1; cdr3_aa: CASSQEGGTYSGNTIYF; cdr3_nt: TGCGCCAGCAGCCAAGAAGGGGGCACCTACTCTGGAAACACCATATATTTT
d_call: -; clone_size: -; j_call: TRBJ2-7; v_call: TRBV27; cdr3_aa: CASSLVNSYEQYF; cdr3_nt: TGTGCCAGCAGCCTCGTTAACTCCTACGAGCAGTACTTC
d_call: TRBD1; clone_size: -; j_call: TRBJ2-1; v_call: TRBV27; cdr3_aa: CASSLTGVVGYNEQFF; cdr3_nt: TGTGCCAGCAGTTTAACAGGGGTAGTTGGGTACAATGAGCAGTTCTTC
d_call: -; clone_size: -; j_call: TRBJ2-1; v_call: TRBV11-2; cdr3_aa: CASSLLTDNEQFF; cdr3_nt: TGTGCCAGCAGCTTATTGACGGACAATGAGCAGTTCTTC
d_call: -; clone_size: -; j_call: TRBJ1-1; v_call: TRBV6-5; cdr3_aa: CASSNWGTEAFF; cdr3_nt: TGTGCCAGCAGTAATTGGGGCACTGAAGCTTTCTTT
d_call: -; clone_size: -; j_call: TRBJ2-2; v_call: TRBV4-2; cdr3_aa: CASSQGGEGGELFF; cdr3_nt: TGTGCCAGCAGCCAGGGAGGCGAAGGCGGGGAGCTGTTTTTT
d_call: -; clone_size: -; j_call: TRBJ1-1; v_call: TRBV18; cdr3_aa: CASSPPPPGAGVEAFF; cdr3_nt: TGTGCCAGCTCACCACCCCCCCCCGGGGCCGGGGTTGAAGCTTTCTTT
d_call: -; clone_size: -; j_call: TRBJ2-7; v_call: TRBV7-9; cdr3_aa: CASSFQVDYEQYF; cdr3_nt: TGTGCCAGCAGCTTTCAGGTAGACTACGAGCAGTACTTC
d_call: -; clone_size: -; j_call: TRBJ2-7; v_call: TRBV14; cdr3_aa: CASSQVQGPYEQYF; cdr3_nt: TGTGCCAGCAGCCAAGTACAGGGCCCCTACGAGCAGTACTTC
d_call: -; clone_size: once; j_call: TRBJ2-7; v_call: TRBV5-4; cdr3_aa: CASSLAVGGLSYEQYF; cdr3_nt: TGTGCCAGCAGCTTGGCTGTCGGGGGACTCTCCTACGAGCAGTACTTC
d_call: -; clone_size: -; j_call: TRBJ1-3; v_call: TRBV25-1; cdr3_aa: CASKTPGNTIYF; cdr3_nt: TGTGCCAGTAAGACGCCAGGAAACACCATATATTTT
d_call: -; clone_size: -; j_call: TRBJ2-5; v_call: TRBV1; cdr3_aa: CTSSQDERRYQETQYF; cdr3_nt: TGCACCAGCAGCCAAGATGAGCGGAGGTACCAAGAGACCCAGTACTTC
d_call: TRBD2; clone_size: -; j_call: TRBJ2-3; v_call: TRBV28; cdr3_aa: CASSVGLAADTQYF; cdr3_nt: TGTGCCAGCAGTGTGGGACTAGCTGCAGATACGCAGTATTTT
d_call: -; clone_size: -; j_call: TRBJ2-3; v_call: TRBV2; cdr3_aa: CASSLPGYRTTDTQYF; cdr3_nt: TGTGCCAGCAGTTTGCCTGGGTACAGAACCACAGATACGCAGTATTTT
d_call: -; clone_size: -; j_call: TRBJ1-1; v_call: TRBV6-1; cdr3_aa: CASSDYLTEAFF; cdr3_nt: TGTGCCAGCAGTGATTACCTCACTGAAGCTTTCTTT
d_call: -; clone_size: -; j_call: TRBJ2-7; v_call: TRBV5-6; cdr3_aa: CASSLAGNYEQYF; cdr3_nt: TGTGCCAGCAGCTTGGCCGGCAACTACGAGCAGTACTTC
d_call: -; clone_size: -; j_call: TRBJ2-6; v_call: TRBV10-3; cdr3_aa: CAISESIDLGPTDVAGANVLTF; cdr3_nt: TGTGCCATCAGTGAGTCGATAGATTTGGGCCCGACCGACGTGGCTGGGGCCAACGTCCTGACTTTC
d_call: -; clone_size: -; j_call: TRBJ1-1; v_call: TRBV5-1; cdr3_aa: CASSFTGSEAFF; cdr3_nt: TGCGCCAGCAGCTTTACAGGGTCTGAAGCTTTCTTT